This passage covers 21 T cell receptor beta chains from one sample sequenced in a study of T-cell memory formation after mild COVID-19. Each CDR3 protein is one row after TCRdb ran MiXCR on the 5' RACE reads. Of around 160,000 distinct CDR3 sequences in the sample, under 14% were seen once. Sequenced sample: PBMCs or a T cell subset sorted from them (not recorded which). These TCRs come from a man aged 18 to 29 who had mild COVID-19 (a few samples of this study predate the infection). Cell type and time point are not known.

The chain couples TRBV4-2 to TRBJ2-7; D may be TRBD1 (5 bases). This CDR3 has 17 amino acids. CDR1 and CDR2 from the germline V gene are LGHNA and YNFKEQ. V was pared by 2 bases and J by 2 bases, with 19 bases between. The CDR3 protein is CASSQCPPRLGPYEQYV. CDR3 in DNA: TGTGCCAGCAGCCAATGCCCCCCGAGGTTGGGGCCCTACGAGCAGTACGTC.

The V gene is TRBV6-1, the J gene TRBJ2-2, with 8 bases aligning to TRBD1. CDR1 is MNHNS and CDR2 is SASEGT in the germline V gene. The CDR3 is 16 residues long. With 4 bases clipped from V and 5 bases from J, the junction kept 9 bases outside the gene matches. The DNA for the CDR3 is TGTGCCAGCAGTGCCACCCAGGGGGCGGATACCGGGGAGCTGTTTTTT. Translated, it gives CASSATQGADTGELFF.

This clonotype was picked up a small number of times. The chain carries TRBV15 and TRBJ2-5; the D gene could be TRBD1 or TRBD2 (7 bases each). The germline gives CDR1 LNHNV, CDR2 YYDKDF (reference sequence). The CDR3 covers 14 residues. Trimming removed 4 bases from V and 3 bases from J, with 12 bases in between. CDR3 in amino acids: CATSKGGTEETQYF. In DNA form, the CDR3 reads TGTGCCACCAGCAAGGGAGGGACAGAAGAGACCCAGTACTTC.

The chain employs TRBV29-1 and TRBJ1-3; D gene ambiguous. Trimming pared 4 bases from V and 0 bases from J, leaving 7 bases between. Germline values: CDR1 SQVTM, CDR2 ANQGSEA. CDR3 length: 13 residues. The CDR3 DNA is TGCAGCGTTGGAGACCGCTCTGGAAACACCATATATTTT. It codes for CSVGDRSGNTIYF.

Here the CDR3 reads CASSLDYGGPTDTQYF. CDR3 sequence (DNA): TGTGCCAGCAGCTTAGATTATGGGGGGCCCACAGATACGCAGTATTTT. The V call is TRBV11-2, the J call TRBJ2-3; the D gene could be TRBD1 or TRBD2 (6 bases each). Trimming cost V 0 bases and J 2 bases, with 12 bases left between them. The CDR3 is made up of 16 amino acids. Per germline, CDR1 SGHAT and CDR2 FQNNGV.

This clonotype was counted many times. The chain links TRBV7-9 to TRBJ2-5, with D unresolved. From germline, CDR1 is SEHNR and CDR2 FQNEAQ (reference sequence). This CDR3 contains 13 residues. V lost 5 bases and J 5 bases, leaving 12 bases between the germline ends. For the CDR3, the DNA is TGTGCCAGCAGCCAAAAGCGACTTGAGACCCAGTACTTC. The encoded protein is CASSQKRLETQYF.

This clonotype was found a few times. J is TRBJ2-7 and V is TRBV6-6, with D possibly being TRBD2 (5 bases). The germline V and J ends were trimmed by 6 bases and 4 bases, with 13 bases remaining between them. The CDR3 runs to 13 residues. The germline V gene encodes CDR1 MNHNY and CDR2 SVGAGI (reference sequence). CDR3 coding DNA: TGTGCCAGCAGGCACCGTCGGGATTACGAGCAGTACGTC. This sequence encodes CASRHRRDYEQYV.

This clonotype was counted only a few times. The chain joins TRBV5-6 to TRBJ2-3; D gene ambiguous. V was shortened by 7 bases and J by 2 bases, with 17 bases between the two germline ends. CDR1 SGHDT and CDR2 YYEEEE come from the germline V gene. The CDR3 is made up of 15 amino acids. The CDR3 DNA sequence: TGTGCCAGCTTTGAGGAGTCCAGGTACACAGATACGCAGTATTTT. Translating gives CASFEESRYTDTQYF. The complete variable domain, with remaining parts taken from reference TRBV5-6 and TRBJ2-3, reads DAGVTQSPTHLIKTRGQQVTLRCSPKSGHDTVSWYQQALGQGPQFIFQYYEEEERQRGNFPDRFSGHQFPNYSSELNVNALLLGDSALYLCASFEESRYTDTQYFGPGTRLTVL.

This clonotype was seen a handful of times. The V gene is TRBV11-1, the J gene TRBJ1-1; a weak D match, TRBD1 (5 bases). Germline loops: CDR1 SGHAT, CDR2 FQDESV (reference sequence). V lost 2 bases and J lost 5, with 12 bases in between. The CDR3 sequence is 14 residues long. Here the CDR3 DNA reads TGTGCCAGCAGCTTACAGGGAGCTTATACTGAAGCTTTCTTT. Amino acids: CASSLQGAYTEAFF.

Only a few counts were recorded for this clonotype. V usage is TRBV6-1 and J usage is TRBJ1-2; D may be TRBD1 (5 bases). This CDR3 has 12 amino acids. From germline, CDR1 is MNHNS and CDR2 SASEGT. The V end lost 3 bases, the J end lost 8 bases, and 10 bases lay between the germline ends. The CDR3 loop is CASSDRASGYTF. As DNA, the CDR3 is TGTGCCAGCAGTGACAGGGCGAGCGGCTACACCTTC.

This clonotype was counted only a few times. J is TRBJ1-1 and V is TRBV7-2; D perhaps matches TRBD1 (5 bases). This CDR3 has 13 amino acids. Trimming took off 5 bases at V and 5 bases at J, with 12 bases between the two ends. Germline CDR1 and CDR2: SGHTA and FQGNSA. The CDR3 is CASSASGLTEAFF. CDR3 in DNA: TGTGCCAGCAGCGCCTCAGGGTTAACTGAAGCTTTCTTT.

This clonotype was recorded a few times. The J gene is TRBJ2-1, the V gene TRBV20-1, with 10 bases lining up with TRBD2. With 0 bases clipped from V and 6 bases from J, the junction kept 11 bases outside the gene matches. The CDR3 spans 17 residues. Germline CDR1 reads DFQATT; CDR2 reads SNEGSKA (reference sequence). The CDR3 sequence: CSAREGVAGGPGNEQFF. In nucleotides, the CDR3 is TGCAGTGCTAGAGAGGGTGTAGCGGGGGGTCCGGGCAATGAGCAGTTCTTC.

This clonotype showed up just a few times. The genes are TRBV11-2 and TRBJ2-7; a weak D match, TRBD2 (7 bases). The CDR3 totals 13 residues. Deletions cut 5 bases from V and 5 bases from J, with 13 bases between. Per the germline V gene, CDR1 is SGHAT and CDR2 is FQNNGV. CDR3 DNA sequence: TGTGCCAGCAGCCTGGCGGGGGCGAACGAGCAGTACGTC. This gives the protein CASSLAGANEQYV.

The rearrangement uses TRBV4-1 and TRBJ1-3, with D maybe TRBD1 (6 bases). The CDR3 extends over 17 amino acids. CDR1 is MGHRA, CDR2 YSYEKL, per germline. Between the trimmed V and J ends, which lost 4 bases and 0 bases, there was a span of 16 bases. DNA of the CDR3: TGCGCCAGCAGCCGAGGGGGGATAATCCTCTCTGGAAACACCATATATTTT. Its translation is CASSRGGIILSGNTIYF.

CDR3 DNA: TGTGCCAGCATCCCCGCACAGGGACCCTCCGAGCAGTACGTC. Translated: CASIPAQGPSEQYV. The chain links TRBV28 to TRBJ2-7; weak D call: TRBD1 (6 bases). Germline-derived CDR1 and CDR2 are MDHEN and SYDVKM. CDR3 length: 14 amino acids. Trimming took 7 bases from V and 6 from J, leaving 19 bases between them.

The rearrangement joins TRBV20-1 to TRBJ1-3; 8 bases fit TRBD1. The CDR3 loop spans 13 amino acids. CDR1 DFQATT and CDR2 SNEGSKA come from the germline V gene (reference sequence). V trimming: 2 bases; J trimming: 8 bases; junction bases outside the gene matches: 5. In nucleotides, the CDR3 is TGCAGTGCTAGACCGACAGGGGAGGACACCATATATTTT. This sequence encodes CSARPTGEDTIYF.

The rearrangement joins TRBV12-3 or TRBV12-4 to TRBJ1-6; D gene unclear. The CDR3 consists of 17 residues. V was trimmed by 5 bases and J by 3 bases, leaving 17 bases between them. CDR3 DNA: TGTGCCAGCAGTATCACCCCAGGACGGTTCTATAATTCACCCCTCCACTTT. Its translation: CASSITPGRFYNSPLHF.

In its sample, this clonotype was seen a few times. The chain uses TRBV5-1 and TRBJ2-6; unclear D gene. Trimming pared 2 bases from V and 4 bases from J, leaving 10 bases between. The germline V gene encodes CDR1 SGHRS and CDR2 YFSETQ. The CDR3 runs to 15 residues. As DNA, the CDR3 is TGCGCCAGCAGCTTTCGCCCGGACGGGGCCAACGTCCTGACTTTC. Its protein product is CASSFRPDGANVLTF.

The chain couples TRBV2 to TRBJ2-1; D call uncertain. Germline V gives CDR1 SNHLY, CDR2 FYNNEI. The CDR3 runs to 11 residues. The germline V and J ends were trimmed by 8 bases and 0 bases, with 2 bases remaining between them. CDR3 protein: CASASYNEQFF. The CDR3, as DNA: TGTGCCAGCGCCTCCTACAATGAGCAGTTCTTC.

This chain uses TRBV20-1 with TRBJ2-7; TRBD1 agrees at 7 bases. Germline assignment: CDR1 DFQATT and CDR2 SNEGSKA (reference sequence). The V and J ends lost 5 bases and 2 bases, in that order; junction bases with no gene match: 9. The CDR3 loop spans 14 amino acids. CDR3 sequence: CSAEDRQGTYEQYF. For the CDR3, the DNA is TGCAGTGCTGAAGACCGACAGGGCACCTACGAGCAGTACTTC.

This clonotype was detected ten times or more. The rearrangement links TRBV5-1 to TRBJ2-3; no firm D call. CDR1 is SGHRS, CDR2 YFSETQ, per germline. V was trimmed by 4 bases and J by 6 bases, leaving 9 bases between them. This CDR3 has 12 residues. The CDR3 region is CASSLDWDTQYF. CDR3 sequence (DNA): TGCGCCAGCAGCCTCGACTGGGATACGCAGTATTTT.